The 2 T cell receptor beta chains below come from one sample, sequenced in a study of PD-1 blockade in mismatch repair-deficient tumors. Sequenced by immunoSEQ multiplex PCR; TCRdb stores in-frame clones only, minus some. The sample shows fewer than 50,000 clones, roughly 77% of them seen only once. The source was peripheral blood, collected 4 weeks after starting pembrolizumab. The source is an adult with mismatch repair-deficient cancer.

This chain joins TRBV13 and TRBJ2-4; D is unresolved. CDR3 length: 14 residues. CDR1 PRHDT and CDR2 FYEKMQ come from the germline V gene (reference sequence). V was clipped by 5 bases and J by 6 bases, with 14 bases between them. For the CDR3, the DNA is TGTGCCAGCAGCCGCAGGAATTCGGGAAACATTCAGTACTTC. The encoded protein is CASSRRNSGNIQYF.

The rearrangement joins TRBV5-4 to TRBJ2-2; a possible D gene is TRBD1 (5 bases). CDR1 is SGHNT and CDR2 is YYREEE in the germline V gene (reference sequence). There are 13 residues in the CDR3. Trimming took 2 bases from V and 7 from J, leaving 9 bases between them. CDR3 loop: CASSLPGNGELFF. CDR3 DNA: TGTGCCAGCAGCTTACCAGGGAACGGGGAGCTGTTTTTT.